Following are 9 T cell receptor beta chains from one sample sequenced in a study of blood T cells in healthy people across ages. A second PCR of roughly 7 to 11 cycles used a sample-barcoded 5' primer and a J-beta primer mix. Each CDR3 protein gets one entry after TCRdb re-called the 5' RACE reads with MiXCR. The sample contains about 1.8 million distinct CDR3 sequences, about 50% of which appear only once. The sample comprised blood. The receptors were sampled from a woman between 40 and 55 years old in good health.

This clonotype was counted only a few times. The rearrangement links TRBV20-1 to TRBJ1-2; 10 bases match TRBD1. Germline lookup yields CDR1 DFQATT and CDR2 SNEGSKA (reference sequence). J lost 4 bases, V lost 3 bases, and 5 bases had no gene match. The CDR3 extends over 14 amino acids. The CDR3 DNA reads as TGCAGTGCTAGCGGACAGGGGGACTTCTATGGCTACACCTTC. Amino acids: CSASGQGDFYGYTF.

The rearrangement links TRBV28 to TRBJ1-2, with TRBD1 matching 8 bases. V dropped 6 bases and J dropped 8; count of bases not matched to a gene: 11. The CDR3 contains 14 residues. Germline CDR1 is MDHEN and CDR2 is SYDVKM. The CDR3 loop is CASRGTGDPEGYTF. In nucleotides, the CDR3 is TGTGCCAGCAGAGGGACAGGCGACCCCGAGGGCTACACCTTC.

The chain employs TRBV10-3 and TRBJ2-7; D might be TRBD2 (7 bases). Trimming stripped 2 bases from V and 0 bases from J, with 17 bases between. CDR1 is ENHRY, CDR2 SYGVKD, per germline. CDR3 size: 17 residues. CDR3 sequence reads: CAISEAHTGGPSYEQYF. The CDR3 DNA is TGTGCCATCAGTGAGGCACATACCGGGGGGCCCTCCTACGAGCAGTACTTC.

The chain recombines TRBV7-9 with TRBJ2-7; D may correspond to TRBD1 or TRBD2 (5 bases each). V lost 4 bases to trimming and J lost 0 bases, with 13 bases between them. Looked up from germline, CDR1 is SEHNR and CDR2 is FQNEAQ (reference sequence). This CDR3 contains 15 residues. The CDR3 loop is CASSSGDGDSYEQYF. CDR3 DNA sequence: TGTGCCAGCAGCTCCGGGGACGGGGACTCCTACGAGCAGTACTTC. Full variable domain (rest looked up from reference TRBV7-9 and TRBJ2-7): DTGVSQNPRHKITKRGQNVTFRCDPISEHNRLYWYRQTLGQGPEFLTYFQNEAQLEKSRLLSDRFSAERPKGSFSTLEIQRTEQGDSAMYLCASSSGDGDSYEQYFGPGTRLTVT.

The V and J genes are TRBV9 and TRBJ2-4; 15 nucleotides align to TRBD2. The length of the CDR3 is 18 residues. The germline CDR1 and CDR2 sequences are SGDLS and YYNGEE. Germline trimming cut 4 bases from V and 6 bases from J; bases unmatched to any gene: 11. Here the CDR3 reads CASSYGLAGGLGGNIQYF. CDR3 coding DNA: TGTGCCAGCAGCTACGGACTAGCGGGGGGGCTAGGCGGAAACATTCAGTACTTC.

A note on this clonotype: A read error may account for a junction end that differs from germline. CDR3 in DNA: TGCGCCAACAGCCCCGTAGTATACGGTGAGCAGTTCTTC. Its translation: CANSPVVYGEQFF. The rearrangement uses TRBV5-1 and TRBJ2-1; D not resolved. The CDR3 covers 13 residues. Germline CDR1 reads SGHRS; CDR2 reads YFSETQ.

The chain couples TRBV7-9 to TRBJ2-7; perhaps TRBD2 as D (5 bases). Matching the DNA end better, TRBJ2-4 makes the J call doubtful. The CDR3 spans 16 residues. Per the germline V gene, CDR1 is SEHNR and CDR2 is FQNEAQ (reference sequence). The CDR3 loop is CASSLTVGLPDIIQYF. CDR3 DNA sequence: TGTGCCAGCAGCTTAACGGTCGGACTCCCGGATATCATTCAGTACTTC.

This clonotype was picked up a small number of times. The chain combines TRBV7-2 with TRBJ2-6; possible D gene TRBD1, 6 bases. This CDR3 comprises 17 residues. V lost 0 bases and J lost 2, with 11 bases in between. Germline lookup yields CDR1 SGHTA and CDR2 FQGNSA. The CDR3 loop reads CASSLAHRAAGANVLTF. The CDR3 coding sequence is TGTGCCAGCAGCTTAGCACACAGGGCTGCTGGGGCCAACGTCCTGACTTTC.

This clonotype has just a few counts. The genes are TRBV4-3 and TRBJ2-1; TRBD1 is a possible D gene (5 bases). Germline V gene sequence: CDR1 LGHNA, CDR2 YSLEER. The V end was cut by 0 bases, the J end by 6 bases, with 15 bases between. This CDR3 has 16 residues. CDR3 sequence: CASSQDSQGIGNEQFF. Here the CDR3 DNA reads TGCGCCAGCAGCCAAGATAGCCAGGGTATAGGCAATGAGCAGTTCTTC.